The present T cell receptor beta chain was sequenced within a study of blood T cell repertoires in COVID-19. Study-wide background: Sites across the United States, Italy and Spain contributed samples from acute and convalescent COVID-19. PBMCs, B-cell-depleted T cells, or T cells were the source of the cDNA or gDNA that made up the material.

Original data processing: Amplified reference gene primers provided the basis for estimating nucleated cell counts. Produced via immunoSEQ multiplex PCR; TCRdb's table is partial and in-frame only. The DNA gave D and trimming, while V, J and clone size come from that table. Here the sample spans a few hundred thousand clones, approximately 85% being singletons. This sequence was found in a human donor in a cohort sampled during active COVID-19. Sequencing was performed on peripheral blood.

Written as DNA, the CDR3 is TGTGCCAGTAGTGGACAGGGAAGCACAGATACGCAGTATTTT. Its protein is CASSGQGSTDTQYF. The gene calls are TRBV19 and TRBJ2-3; 8 nucleotides agree with TRBD1. The CDR3 is 14 residues long. Germline CDR1 and CDR2: LNHDA and SQIVND (reference sequence). Germline trimming cut 5 bases from V and 0 bases from J; bases unmatched to any gene: 1.